The 16 T cell receptor beta chains listed next were all sequenced from one sample in a study of blood T cell repertoires in COVID-19. Assay: immunoSEQ multiplex PCR; the TCRdb copy retains only in-frame clones and omits some. The sample holds 150,000 to 200,000 clones, over 75% seen once. Sequences were obtained from PBMCs or T cells enriched from blood (not recorded which). The receptors come from a human donor with acute COVID-19. The donor label of this sample is uncertain.

The chain couples TRBV25-1 to TRBJ1-1; D remains unclear. Trimming took off 3 bases at V and 12 bases at J, with 11 bases between the two ends. The CDR3 has 11 residues. From germline, CDR1 is MGHDK and CDR2 SYGVNS. CDR3 sequence (DNA): TGTGCCAGCAGTGATCGGTTTACTACTTTCTTT. Residues: CASSDRFTTFF.

The CDR3 DNA follows: TGTGCCAGCAGTGAAGGACAGGGCGGCTCACCCCTCCACTTT. This encodes CASSEGQGGSPLHF. The chain couples TRBV28 to TRBJ1-6; 8 bases are a match to TRBD1. V trimming: 5 bases; J trimming: 10 bases; junction bases outside the gene matches: 7. The CDR3 runs 14 residues. Per the germline V gene, CDR1 is MDHEN and CDR2 is SYDVKM.

The J gene is TRBJ2-1, the V gene TRBV6-4; TRBD1 agrees at 8 bases. Losses at the gene ends were 6 bases for V and 3 bases for J; bases not matched to a gene: 4. Germline loops: CDR1 MRHNA, CDR2 SNTAGT. The CDR3 totals 14 residues. Here the CDR3 reads CASSKGQGYNEQFF. CDR3 coding DNA: TGTGCCAGCAGCAAAGGACAGGGCTACAATGAGCAGTTCTTC.

This clone was picked up one time. The rearrangement uses TRBV7-7 and TRBJ2-7; 7 bases agree with TRBD2. Trimming took 1 base from V and 6 from J; bases not matched to a gene: 6. The CDR3 has 14 residues. Germline CDR1 reads SSHAT; CDR2 reads FNYEAQ (reference sequence). The CDR3 is CASSLGPSGGEQYF. CDR3 nucleotide sequence: TGTGCCAGCAGCTTAGGTCCCTCGGGGGGCGAGCAGTACTTC. Filled out from reference TRBV7-7 and TRBJ2-7, the complete variable domain reads GAGVSQSPRYKVTKRGQDVTLRCDPISSHATLYWYQQALGQGPEFLTYFNYEAQPDKSGLPSDRFSAERPEGSISTLTIQRTEQRDSAMYRCASSLGPSGGEQYFGPGTRLTVT.

The genes are TRBV20-1 and TRBJ2-5, with D possibly matching TRBD1 (7 bases). V lost 3 bases to trimming and J lost 4 bases, with 12 bases between them. CDR3 size: 13 residues. Germline CDR1 reads DFQATT; CDR2 reads SNEGSKA (reference sequence). CDR3 bases: TGCAGTGCTAGTTACAGGGGAGGAGAGACCCAGTACTTC. This translates into CSASYRGGETQYF.

This sequence joins TRBV13 and TRBJ2-7; TRBD2 matches 10 bases. Germline CDR1 reads PRHDT; CDR2 reads FYEKMQ (reference sequence). The CDR3 runs to 15 residues. V shed 5 bases and J 0 bases; nucleotides not matched to a gene: 4. This CDR3 reads CASSLRTSGSYEQYF. CDR3 sequence (DNA): TGTGCCAGCAGCCTTCGGACTAGCGGCTCCTACGAGCAGTACTTC.

The CDR3 region is CASTSEGPGNTIYF. CDR3 in DNA: TGTGCCAGCACCAGCGAGGGCCCCGGAAACACCATATATTTT. This chain connects TRBV6-1 to TRBJ1-3; D ambiguous. The CDR3 is made up of 14 amino acids. The V gene's germline CDR1 is MNHNS and CDR2 SASEGT. Trimming pared 7 bases from V and 4 bases from J, leaving 14 bases between.

This chain uses TRBV19 with TRBJ1-1; 7 bases match TRBD1. V was pared by 6 bases and J by 0 bases, with 16 bases of the junction left unmatched. From germline, CDR1 is LNHDA and CDR2 SQIVND (reference sequence). The CDR3 consists of 18 residues. This chain's CDR3 is CASSRDSPDTFMNTEAFF. The CDR3 nucleotides read TGTGCCAGTAGCCGGGACAGCCCAGATACATTCATGAACACTGAAGCTTTCTTT.

This chain connects TRBV18 to TRBJ2-1; 8 bases map to TRBD2. The trim removed 3 bases at V and 6 bases at J, leaving 16 bases unmatched. This CDR3 has 18 residues. CDR1 KGHSH and CDR2 LQKENI come from the germline V gene. The CDR3 region has the DNA TGTGCCAGCTCACCGCGGGACCAGGCAGCGGGGGTGGCCAATGAGCAGTTCTTC. The encoded protein is CASSPRDQAAGVANEQFF. The complete variable domain, with remaining parts taken from reference TRBV18 and TRBJ2-1, reads NAGVMQNPRHLVRRRGQEARLRCSPMKGHSHVYWYRQLPEEGLKFMVYLQKENIIDESGMPKERFSAEFPKEGPSILRIQQVVRGDSAAYFCASSPRDQAAGVANEQFFGPGTRLTVL.

V gene TRBV19 combines with J gene TRBJ1-3; TRBD1 is a possible D gene (5 bases). The CDR3 totals 16 residues. CDR1 LNHDA and CDR2 SQIVND come from the germline V gene (reference sequence). Trimming shortened V by 7 bases and J by 0 bases, and 16 bases separated the two germline ends. Here the CDR3 DNA reads TGTGCCAGTACCGTATCCGGGGGGTTCTCTGGAAACACCATATATTTT. It translates to CASTVSGGFSGNTIYF.

The V and J genes are TRBV4-2 and TRBJ2-1; a weak D match, TRBD1 (5 bases). Germline CDR1 and CDR2: LGHNA and YNFKEQ. This CDR3 has 15 amino acids. V was shortened by 4 bases and J by 8 bases, with 18 bases between the two germline ends. CDR3 nucleotide sequence: TGTGCCAGCAGCCCCCAGGGAATTAAAAAAGATGAGCAGTTCTTC. Its protein is CASSPQGIKKDEQFF.

The chain uses TRBV7-9 and TRBJ2-3, with 7 bases that match TRBD1. The trim removed 3 bases at V and 1 base at J, leaving 7 bases unmatched. Germline CDR1 and CDR2: SEHNR and FQNEAQ (reference sequence). This CDR3 contains 16 residues. The CDR3 bases are TGTGCCAGCAGCTTCCCCGGGACAGAGCGCACAGATACGCAGTATTTT. The encoded protein is CASSFPGTERTDTQYF.

J is TRBJ2-2 and V is TRBV21-1; the table names TRBD1, a call not compared with the DNA. TRBV21-1 is assigned pseudogene status. This CDR3 has 13 amino acids. CDR3 region: CASSQRGTGELFF. DNA for the CDR3: TGTGCCAGCAGCCAAAGGGGTACCGGGGAGCTGTTTTTT.

This clone was counted between two and nine times. This chain uses TRBV29-1 with TRBJ1-1; TRBD1 is a possible D gene (5 bases). V was trimmed by 2 bases and J by 1 base, leaving 11 bases between them. CDR1 SQVTM and CDR2 ANQGSEA come from the germline V gene. This CDR3 has 14 amino acids. The DNA for the CDR3 is TGCAGCGTTGAACCCGGACACTCGAACACTGAAGCTTTCTTT. This gives the protein CSVEPGHSNTEAFF.

The chain couples TRBV5-5 to TRBJ2-7; TRBD2 is a possible D gene (6 bases). The CDR3 runs to 13 residues. V was trimmed by 1 base and J by 4 bases, leaving 9 bases between them. Germline loops: CDR1 SGHKS, CDR2 YYEKEE (reference sequence). CDR3 protein: CASSLSEGYEQYF. DNA for the CDR3: TGTGCCAGCAGCTTGTCGGAGGGGTACGAGCAGTACTTC.

This clone was seen only a few times. The V gene is TRBV4-2, the J gene TRBJ1-3; TRBD1 might be the D (6 bases). The germline gives CDR1 LGHNA, CDR2 YNFKEQ. Trimming pared 4 bases from V and 3 bases from J, leaving 10 bases between. This CDR3 is 14 amino acids long. The CDR3, as DNA: TGTGCCAGCAGCCCGTACAGGGTTGGAAACACCATATATTTT. Translation: CASSPYRVGNTIYF.